This T cell receptor (beta chain) was obtained from a study of technical replicates of blood from a few donors. Measured with immunoSEQ multiplex PCR; TCRdb has only the in-frame clones, and not every one. The sample includes 70,000 to 95,000 clones, around 97% seen only once; the top ten take under 0.3%. Between the trimmed V and J ends, which lost 9 bases and 3 bases, there was a span of 15 bases. The CDR3 is made up of 14 amino acids. Germline CDR1 SNHLY, CDR2 FYNNEI. This chain connects TRBV2 to TRBJ1-3; D might be TRBD1 (6 bases). The receptor's source is a human donor in good health. Sequencing used T cells isolated from PBMCs. The CDR3 nucleotides are TGTGCCAGTATTAAACAGGGACATGGAAACACCATATATTTT. Translation: CASIKQGHGNTIYF.